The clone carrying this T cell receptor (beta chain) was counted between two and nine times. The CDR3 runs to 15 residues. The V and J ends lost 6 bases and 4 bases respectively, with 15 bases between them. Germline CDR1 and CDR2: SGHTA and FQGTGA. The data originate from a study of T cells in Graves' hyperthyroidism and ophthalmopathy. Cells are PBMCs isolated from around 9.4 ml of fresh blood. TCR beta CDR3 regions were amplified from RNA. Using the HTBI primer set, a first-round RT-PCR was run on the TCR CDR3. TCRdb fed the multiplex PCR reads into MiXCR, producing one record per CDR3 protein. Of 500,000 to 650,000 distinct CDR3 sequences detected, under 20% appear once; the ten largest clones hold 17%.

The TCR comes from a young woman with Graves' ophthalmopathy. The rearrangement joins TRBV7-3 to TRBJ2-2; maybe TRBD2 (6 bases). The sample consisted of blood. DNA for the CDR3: TGTGCCAGCAGTCTCTACGGGAGCCCCACCGGGGAGCTGTTTTTT. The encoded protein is CASSLYGSPTGELFF.